Below, 12 T cell receptor beta chains from the same sample are listed, as sequenced in a study of identical twins. TCRdb recomputed calls from the 5' RACE reads with MiXCR, one row per CDR3 protein. The data contain around 470,000 distinct CDR3 sequences, 14% of them seen just once; the ten biggest clones take up about 0.52%. This same sample was also taken into another study, of yellow fever vaccine responses in identical twins.

The sample comprised CD4+ T cells sorted from blood. The receptor source for this set is a woman in her late teens or twenties in good health.

This rearrangement joins TRBV10-2 to TRBJ2-1; 7 bases line up with TRBD2. From germline, CDR1 is WSHSY and CDR2 SAAADI. This CDR3 contains 16 residues. V gave up 3 bases and J gave up 8 bases; unmatched junction bases: 13. Here the CDR3 reads CASSERAGVGIDEQFF. CDR3 in DNA: TGCGCCAGCAGTGAACGGGCGGGAGTGGGTATCGATGAGCAGTTCTTC.

This clonotype was recorded a few times. The V call is TRBV29-1, the J call TRBJ2-7; a possible D gene is TRBD2 (6 bases). The CDR3 has 12 residues. The germline V gene has CDR1 SQVTM and CDR2 ANQGSEA. The V and J ends lost 7 bases and 6 bases respectively, with 16 bases between them. CDR3 nucleotides: TGCAGCGCCGAGTCAGGGAGGCCCGAGCAGTACTTC. The encoded protein is CSAESGRPEQYF.

This clonotype has only a few counts. The chain links TRBV9 to TRBJ1-4, with D possibly matching TRBD1 (5 bases). Trimming pared 1 base from V and 3 bases from J, leaving 7 bases between. The length of the CDR3 is 14 residues. From germline, CDR1 is SGDLS and CDR2 YYNGEE. CDR3 sequence: CASSVRGANEKLFF. DNA for the CDR3: TGTGCCAGCAGCGTAAGGGGAGCTAATGAAAAACTGTTTTTT. Looking up the rest from reference TRBV9 and TRBJ1-4 gives the full variable domain: DSGVTQTPKHLITATGQRVTLRCSPRSGDLSVYWYQQSLDQGLQFLIQYYNGEERAKGNILERFSAQQFPDLHSELNLSSLELGDSALYFCASSVRGANEKLFFGSGTQLSVL.

The chain combines TRBV6-2 or TRBV6-3 with TRBJ2-7; 7 bases align to TRBD2. The CDR3 is 14 amino acids. V shed 8 bases and J 2 bases; nucleotides not matched to a gene: 9. Germline lookup yields CDR1 MNHEY and CDR2 SVGEGT. Here the CDR3 DNA reads TGTGCCAGCCTGTGGCGGGGGACCCCCTACGAGCAGTACTTC. Its translation is CASLWRGTPYEQYF.

There are a few counts of this clonotype. In DNA, the CDR3 is TGCAGTGCTAGCGGAGGGCTGCTCTACGAGCAGTACTTC. Amino acids: CSASGGLLYEQYF. This chain links TRBV20-1 with TRBJ2-7, with TRBD2 as a possible D gene (6 bases). CDR3 size: 13 residues. Germline V gene data show CDR1 as DFQATT and CDR2 as SNEGSKA (reference sequence). Trimming removed 3 bases at V and 3 bases at J, with 12 bases between.

The chain links TRBV12-3 or TRBV12-4 to TRBJ2-5; D possibly corresponds to TRBD2 (5 bases). Between the trimmed V and J ends, which lost 6 bases and 2 bases, there was a span of 7 bases. This CDR3 region has 12 residues. CDR3 nucleotide sequence: TGTGCCAGCAGGCTAGCACAAGAGACCCAGTACTTC. Translated, it gives CASRLAQETQYF.

Comments on this clonotype: Compared with germline, one end of the junction differs, possibly owing to a read error. The chain couples TRBV20-1 to TRBJ2-7; 10 bases align to TRBD2. This CDR3 spans 17 amino acids. Germline V CDR1 and CDR2: DFQATT, SNEGSKA (reference sequence). This CDR3 is CCARDVDSGRYSYEQYF. In nucleotides, the CDR3 is TGCTGTGCTAGAGATGTTGATAGCGGGAGGTACTCCTACGAGCAGTACTTC.

V is TRBV24-1 and J is TRBJ2-7; tentative D call: TRBD2 (6 bases). V was clipped by 5 bases and J by 0 bases, with 10 bases between them. This CDR3 is built from 14 residues. Germline V gives CDR1 KGHDR, CDR2 SFDVKD. This CDR3 reads CATSVRGISYEQYF. The CDR3, as DNA: TGTGCCACCAGTGTCCGGGGGATCTCCTACGAGCAGTACTTC.

The rearrangement uses TRBV11-2 and TRBJ1-1, with no clear D. In germline, CDR1 is SGHAT, CDR2 FQNNGV. With 4 bases removed from V and 1 base from J, the gap between germline ends came to 13 bases. The CDR3 consists of 15 residues. The CDR3 bases are TGTGCCAGCAGCTCGATTAGGCGTAAGAACACTGAAGCTTTCTTT. Protein sequence: CASSSIRRKNTEAFF.

The table lists this clonotype with many counts. The chain carries TRBV12-3 or TRBV12-4 and TRBJ1-3, with no clear D. This CDR3 is built from 11 residues. With 0 bases removed from V and 8 bases from J, the gap between germline ends came to 2 bases. CDR3 DNA sequence: TGTGCCAGCAGTTTAGCCGACACCATATATTTT. This gives the protein CASSLADTIYF.

About this clonotype itself: Compared with germline, one end of the junction differs, possibly owing to a read error. The chain recombines TRBV3-1 with TRBJ2-2, with TRBD2 matching over 7 bases. This CDR3 region has 14 residues. Germline CDR1 and CDR2: LGHDT and YNNKEL (reference sequence). This CDR3 is CASIQSGVSGELFF. The CDR3, as DNA: TGTGCCAGCATCCAAAGCGGGGTCTCTGGGGAGCTGTTTTTT. Looking up the rest from reference TRBV3-1 and TRBJ2-2 gives the full variable domain: DTAVSQTPKYLVTQMGNDKSIKCEQNLGHDTMYWYKQDSKKFLKIMFSYNNKELIINETVPNRFSPKSPDKAHLNLHINSLELGDSAVYFCASIQSGVSGELFFGEGSRLTVL.

The V and J genes are TRBV5-1 and TRBJ2-7; D is possibly TRBD1 (5 bases). The germline gives CDR1 SGHRS, CDR2 YFSETQ. Trimming removed 0 bases at V and 5 bases at J, with 12 bases between. The CDR3 contains 14 residues. CDR3 loop: CASSLGQGPHEQYF. For the CDR3, the DNA is TGCGCCAGCAGCTTGGGGCAGGGCCCCCACGAGCAGTACTTC.